These 21 T cell receptor beta chains were sequenced from one sample in a study of control samples from healthy donors and cancer patients. The assay was immunoSEQ multiplex PCR, and TCRdb's table has in-frame clones only and misses some. The profile shows about 98,000 clones, 79% of them singletons. Specimen: blood. Every receptor here comes from a young woman in good health.

The CDR3 reads CASSIGLAGVDTQYF. The CDR3 nucleotides read TGTGCCAGTAGTATCGGACTAGCGGGAGTAGATACGCAGTATTTT. The genes are TRBV19 and TRBJ2-3, with 13 nucleotides matching TRBD2. Trimming cost V 3 bases and J 5 bases; bases outside gene matches: 2. CDR1 is LNHDA, CDR2 SQIVND, per germline (reference sequence). The CDR3 extends over 15 amino acids.

The V gene is TRBV10-2, the J gene TRBJ1-5, with 8 nucleotides matching TRBD1. The V gene's germline CDR1 is WSHSY and CDR2 SAAADI. This CDR3 comprises 14 residues. Losses at the gene ends were 6 bases for V and 3 bases for J; bases not matched to a gene: 4. The CDR3 coding sequence is TGCGCCAGCAGAGGACAGGGCCTCAATCAGCCCCAGCATTTT. It encodes CASRGQGLNQPQHF.

The chain uses TRBV3-1 (or the pseudogene TRBV3-2) and TRBJ2-2; no clear D gene. From germline, CDR1 is LGHDT and CDR2 YNNKEL (reference sequence). The length of the CDR3 is 15 residues. Trimming took off 0 bases at V and 6 bases at J, with 11 bases between the two ends. The CDR3 coding sequence is TGTGCCAGCAGCCAAGAGGGGAATGGGGCCGGGGAGCTGTTTTTT. Translated: CASSQEGNGAGELFF.

This clone was seen a single time. The CDR3 nucleotides read TGTGCCAGTAGTATGGCCCACGGGGGGGCCGGGGAGCTGTTTTTT. Residues: CASSMAHGGAGELFF. The chain joins TRBV19 to TRBJ2-2; 8 positions agree with TRBD2. V shed 3 bases and J 6 bases; nucleotides not matched to a gene: 6. The CDR3 length is 15 residues. The germline V gene has CDR1 LNHDA and CDR2 SQIVND (reference sequence).

The V gene is TRBV12-5, the J gene TRBJ2-5; no clear D. Trimming left V 1 base short and J 1 base short, with 10 bases between. The CDR3 is 15 amino acids. Germline values: CDR1 LGHNT, CDR2 FRNRAP. The CDR3 here is CASGLGDSVQETQYF. The CDR3 DNA reads as TGTGCTAGTGGTTTGGGCGACTCGGTCCAAGAGACCCAGTACTTC.

The CDR3 here is CASSYGQGEEKLFF. CDR3 coding DNA: TGTGCCAGCAGCTACGGACAGGGCGAGGAAAAACTGTTTTTT. This chain joins TRBV5-5 and TRBJ1-4; 8 nucleotides align to TRBD1. Germline loops: CDR1 SGHKS, CDR2 YYEKEE (reference sequence). This CDR3 comprises 14 residues. V lost 3 bases, J lost 8 bases, and 6 bases stayed unmatched.

The chain joins TRBV5-4 to TRBJ1-1; D remains unclear. V lost 4 bases and J lost 1, with 14 bases in between. Germline V gives CDR1 SGHNT, CDR2 YYREEE (reference sequence). The CDR3 has 15 amino acids. The CDR3 protein is CASSRLGASNTEAFF. The CDR3 bases are TGTGCCAGCAGCCGCCTGGGCGCTTCGAACACTGAAGCTTTCTTT.

This chain uses TRBV3-1 (or the pseudogene TRBV3-2) with TRBJ2-1; D call uncertain. CDR1 and CDR2 (germline): LGHDT, YNNKEL (reference sequence). V was pared by 7 bases and J by 5 bases, with 15 bases between. The CDR3 has 14 amino acids. For the CDR3, the DNA is TGTGCCAGCAAGATAACTCTCGCCGACAATGAGCAGTTCTTC. It specifies CASKITLADNEQFF.

The chain uses TRBV11-2 and TRBJ1-4, with a possible D match to TRBD1 (5 bases). V lost 0 bases to trimming and J lost 0 bases, with 11 bases between them. The CDR3 contains 17 residues. The germline V gene encodes CDR1 SGHAT and CDR2 FQNNGV. CDR3 DNA: TGTGCCAGCAGCTTAGAGGGGGGATCTGCAACTAATGAAAAACTGTTTTTT. It translates to CASSLEGGSATNEKLFF.

The chain recombines TRBV11-3 with TRBJ2-2, with TRBD2 as a possible D gene (5 bases). Germline V lookup: CDR1 SGHNT, CDR2 YENEEA. V gave up 4 bases and J gave up 4 bases, with 28 bases separating them. This CDR3 has 20 residues. The CDR3 coding sequence is TGTGCCAGCAGCTCGACCATCCGCGGGCCAAAGACTCGTGGCACCGGGGAGCTGTTTTTT. Protein product: CASSSTIRGPKTRGTGELFF.

The chain carries TRBV29-1 and TRBJ2-1; a weak D match, TRBD2 (5 bases). The V and J ends lost 2 bases and 7 bases respectively, with 21 bases between them. The CDR3 spans 16 residues. In germline, CDR1 is SQVTM, CDR2 ANQGSEA. The CDR3 DNA is TGCAGCGTTGAACTTCTAGGGAGAGTCGCAGTGAATGAGCAGTTCTTC. Protein: CSVELLGRVAVNEQFF.

This chain links TRBV7-8 with TRBJ2-4; D may be TRBD1 (5 bases). The CDR3 covers 13 residues. Germline V gene lookup returns CDR1 SGHVS and CDR2 FQNEAQ. The V and J ends lost 5 bases and 5 bases respectively, with 10 bases between them. CDR3 sequence: CASSDWGQNIQYF. The CDR3, as DNA: TGTGCCAGCAGCGATTGGGGCCAAAACATTCAGTACTTC.

The V gene is TRBV10-2, the J gene TRBJ2-3, with no clear D. Looked up from germline, CDR1 is WSHSY and CDR2 is SAAADI. This CDR3 is built from 11 residues. Trimming took 3 bases from V and 5 from J, leaving 3 bases between them. CDR3 DNA sequence: TGCGCCAGCAGTGAAAGAGATACGCAGTATTTT. Protein sequence: CASSERDTQYF.

Points on this clone: Other DNA sequences within the sample encode an identical CDR3. The chain links TRBV4-3 to TRBJ1-2, with D perhaps matching TRBD1 (6 bases). V shed 1 base and J shed 2 bases, with 8 bases lying between them. The CDR3 covers 14 residues. Germline CDR1 and CDR2: LGHNA and YSLEER. The DNA of the CDR3 is TGCGCCAGCAGCCAAGGTACAGGGAACTATGGCTACACCTTC. Its protein product is CASSQGTGNYGYTF.

Note on this clone: A junction end diverges from the germline sequence, so it may reflect a read error. This chain links TRBV28 with TRBJ1-6; no clear D gene. The germline gives CDR1 MDHEN, CDR2 SYDVKM. The CDR3 is 13 amino acids. The DNA of the CDR3 is TGTGCCAGCAGGACCTCCGATAATTCACCCCTCCACTTT. Its translation is CASRTSDNSPLHF.

This sequence joins TRBV5-4 and TRBJ1-2; unclear D gene. The CDR3 is 11 amino acids. CDR1 is SGHNT and CDR2 is YYREEE in the germline V gene (reference sequence). V was cut by 9 bases and J by 2 bases, with 8 bases left in between. For the CDR3, the DNA is TGTGCCATGGGCGCGAACTATGGCTACACCTTC. Translating it yields CAMGANYGYTF.

J is TRBJ1-5 and V is TRBV6-2 or TRBV6-3; no definite D call. Germline V gives CDR1 MNHEY, CDR2 SVGEGT. Trimming took off 2 bases at V and 7 bases at J, with 9 bases between the two ends. This CDR3 spans 13 amino acids. The CDR3 nucleotides read TGTGCCAGCAGTTACCTAGAGAGCCAGCCCCAGCATTTT. It is translated as CASSYLESQPQHF.

The gene calls are TRBV10-1 and TRBJ1-4; maybe TRBD1 (5 bases). Looked up from germline, CDR1 is WNHNN and CDR2 is SYGVQD (reference sequence). V lost 7 bases to trimming and J lost 5 bases, with 17 bases between them. The CDR3 has 15 amino acids. CDR3 DNA: TGCGCCAGCACCCCTTGGGAGACAGTCAATGAAAAACTGTTTTTT. Translated: CASTPWETVNEKLFF.

V is TRBV7-9 and J is TRBJ1-5; 8 bases fit TRBD1. Germline CDR1 is SEHNR and CDR2 is FQNEAQ (reference sequence). J gave up 5 bases and V 5 bases, and 5 bases lay outside the gene matches. This CDR3 has 14 amino acids. The CDR3 DNA reads TGTGCCAGCAGCCGGACAGGGAAGGATCAGCCCCAGCATTTT. It codes for CASSRTGKDQPQHF.

J is TRBJ2-1 and V is TRBV12-5; D possibly matches TRBD1 or TRBD2 (5 bases each). CDR3 length equals 16 residues. Looked up from germline, CDR1 is LGHNT and CDR2 is FRNRAP. The V gene lost 0 bases and the J gene lost 9 bases, with 18 bases spanning the gap. CDR3 loop: CASGLVHGTRVGEQFF. The CDR3 DNA sequence: TGTGCTAGTGGTTTGGTACATGGGACGCGAGTCGGTGAGCAGTTCTTC.

The rearrangement uses TRBV19 and TRBJ1-5; 10 bases agree with TRBD1. Germline V CDR1 and CDR2: LNHDA, SQIVND (reference sequence). The length of the CDR3 is 15 residues. J gave up 6 bases and V 6 bases, and 8 bases lay outside the gene matches. CDR3 in amino acids: CASSARTGGRQPQHF. CDR3 sequence (DNA): TGTGCCAGTAGCGCGAGGACAGGGGGACGTCAGCCCCAGCATTTT.